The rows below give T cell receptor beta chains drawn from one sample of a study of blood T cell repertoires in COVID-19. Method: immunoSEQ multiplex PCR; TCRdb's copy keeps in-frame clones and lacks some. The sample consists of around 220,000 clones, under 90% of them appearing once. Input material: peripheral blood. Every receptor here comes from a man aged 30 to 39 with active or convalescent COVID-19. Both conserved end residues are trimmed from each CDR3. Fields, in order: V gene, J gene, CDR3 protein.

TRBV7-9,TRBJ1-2,ASSPRAISYT
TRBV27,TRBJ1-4,ASRGTATNEKLF
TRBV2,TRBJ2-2,ASSWGQPGELF
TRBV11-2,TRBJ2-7,ASRRPGLAAYEQY
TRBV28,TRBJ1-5,ASSPPSGLKGGQPQH
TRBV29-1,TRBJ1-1,SAKQGMNTEAF
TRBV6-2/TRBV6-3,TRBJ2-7,ASSPGTGYEQY
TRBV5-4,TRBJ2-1,ASSRGGQGTYNEQF
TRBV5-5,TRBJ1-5,ASSFPNQPQH
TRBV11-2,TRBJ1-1,ASSLPLGQGNTEAF
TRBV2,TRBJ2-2,ASKTRGGNTGELF
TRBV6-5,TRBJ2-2,ASGQREGLIGELF
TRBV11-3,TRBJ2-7,ASSPNGLAGMYEQY
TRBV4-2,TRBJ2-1,ASSQDLVREQF
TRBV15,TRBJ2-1,ATSRAQKRPYNEQF
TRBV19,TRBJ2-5,ASTSSRGLAGRETQY
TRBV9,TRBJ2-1,ASSPRLAGSYNEQF
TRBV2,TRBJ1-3,ASRRQGGNSGNIIY
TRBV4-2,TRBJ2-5,ASSHTNGVARETQY
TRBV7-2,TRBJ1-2,ASSLVTTGGYGYT
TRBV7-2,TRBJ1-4,ASSPAVVGEKLF
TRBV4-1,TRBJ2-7,ASSQEGTGSGLREQY
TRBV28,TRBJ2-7,ASSKALAGYEQY
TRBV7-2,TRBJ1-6,ASSLSADRGLS
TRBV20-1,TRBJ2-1,SARKEHEQF
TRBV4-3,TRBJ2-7,ASSQDGGQGPYYEQY
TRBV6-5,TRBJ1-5,ASSAGTTSNQPQH
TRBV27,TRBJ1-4,ASSPDIHYEKLF
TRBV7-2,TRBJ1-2,ASSSFGGGVNYGYT
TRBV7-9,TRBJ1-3,ASSLAGGRASGNTIY
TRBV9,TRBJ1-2,ASSVDGALGYT